This T cell receptor beta chain was retrieved from a study of graft-versus-host responses after intestinal transplantation. Study-level information: Every recipient had anti-thymocyte globulin induction and two to four years of tacrolimus plus steroids.

Assay used: immunoSEQ multiplex PCR; TCRdb lists only in-frame clones, some missing. The sample records roughly 90,000 clones, 85% to 95% being singletons. Remarks on this clone: As yet, its antigen is unknown.

The CDR3 runs 14 residues. V was clipped by 4 bases and J by 3 bases; unmatched bases: 6. Germline loops: CDR1 SGHDT, CDR2 YYEEEE. General study findings and limits: Allografts of one patient group, those with graft-donor T cell macrochimerism, had high graft-versus-host to host-versus-graft clonal ratios.

The TCR sequence derives from a human donor who received an intestinal transplant. The J gene is TRBJ2-5, the V gene TRBV5-6; 7 nucleotides match TRBD1. The sample here was unstimulated CD8+ T cells sorted from spleen or lymph node cells, taken before intestinal transplant. CDR3 protein: CASSRATGKETQYF. As DNA, the CDR3 is TGTGCCAGCAGCAGAGCGACAGGGAAAGAGACCCAGTACTTC.